This T cell receptor (beta chain) is from a study of blood T cell repertoires in COVID-19. Sequenced by immunoSEQ multiplex PCR; TCRdb stores in-frame clones only, minus some. The table includes about 74,000 clones, 90% detected once. This CDR3 has 15 residues. Germline CDR1 reads GTSNPN; CDR2 reads SVGIG (reference sequence). The V segment lost 5 bases and the J segment 13 bases; nucleotides outside the gene matches: 16. This clone has a single count. The sequence came from a man aged 50 or older with acute or convalescent COVID-19. The sequenced sample was peripheral blood. The genes are TRBV30 and TRBJ1-6, with TRBD1 matching 8 bases. The CDR3 is CAWGPDRGVISPLHF. The CDR3 DNA reads as TGTGCCTGGGGTCCCGACAGGGGAGTGATATCGCCCCTCCACTTT.